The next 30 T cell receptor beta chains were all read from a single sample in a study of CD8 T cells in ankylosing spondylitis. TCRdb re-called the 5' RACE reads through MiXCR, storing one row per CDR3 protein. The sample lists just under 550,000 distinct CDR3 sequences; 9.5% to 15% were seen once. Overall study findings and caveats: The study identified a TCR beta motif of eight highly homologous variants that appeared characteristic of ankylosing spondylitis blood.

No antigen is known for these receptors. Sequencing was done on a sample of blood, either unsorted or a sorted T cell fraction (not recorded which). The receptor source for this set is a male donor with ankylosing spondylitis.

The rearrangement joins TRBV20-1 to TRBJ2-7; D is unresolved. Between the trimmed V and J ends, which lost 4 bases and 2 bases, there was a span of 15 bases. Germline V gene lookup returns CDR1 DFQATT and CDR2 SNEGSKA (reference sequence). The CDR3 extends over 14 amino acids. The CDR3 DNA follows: TGCAGTGCTAAGACCCGTGGCCCTACCTACGAGCAGTACTTC. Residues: CSAKTRGPTYEQYF.

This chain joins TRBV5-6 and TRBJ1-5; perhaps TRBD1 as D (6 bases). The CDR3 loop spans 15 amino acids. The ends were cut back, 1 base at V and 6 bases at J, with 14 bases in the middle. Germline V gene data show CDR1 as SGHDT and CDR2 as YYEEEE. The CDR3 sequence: CASSLWAGEGQPQHF. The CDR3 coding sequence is TGTGCCAGCAGCTTGTGGGCAGGGGAAGGTCAGCCCCAGCATTTT.

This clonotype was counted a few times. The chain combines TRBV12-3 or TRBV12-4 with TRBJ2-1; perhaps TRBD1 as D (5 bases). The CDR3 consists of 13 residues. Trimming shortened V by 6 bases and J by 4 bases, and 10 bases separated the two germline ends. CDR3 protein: CASRPTGYNEQFF. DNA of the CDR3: TGTGCCAGCAGACCAACAGGTTACAATGAGCAGTTCTTC.

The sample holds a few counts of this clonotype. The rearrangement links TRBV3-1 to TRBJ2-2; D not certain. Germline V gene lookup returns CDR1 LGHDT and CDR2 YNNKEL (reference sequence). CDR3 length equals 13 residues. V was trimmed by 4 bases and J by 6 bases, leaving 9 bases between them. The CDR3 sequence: CASSPDSSGELFF. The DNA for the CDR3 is TGTGCCAGCAGCCCCGACTCCTCCGGGGAGCTGTTTTTT.

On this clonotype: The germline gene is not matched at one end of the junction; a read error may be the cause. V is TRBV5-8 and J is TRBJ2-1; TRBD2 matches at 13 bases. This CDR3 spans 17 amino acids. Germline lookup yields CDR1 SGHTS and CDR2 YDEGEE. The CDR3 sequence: CASSLLSWTSGRHYAIF. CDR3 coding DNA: TGTGCCAGCAGCTTGTTAAGCTGGACTAGCGGGAGACATTATGCGATCTTC.

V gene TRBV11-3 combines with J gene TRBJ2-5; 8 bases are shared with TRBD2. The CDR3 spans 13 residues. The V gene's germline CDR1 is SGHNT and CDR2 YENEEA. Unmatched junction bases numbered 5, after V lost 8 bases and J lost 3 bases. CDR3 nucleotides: TGTGCCAGCCAACCGGGAGGGGAAGAGACCCAGTACTTC. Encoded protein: CASQPGGEETQYF.

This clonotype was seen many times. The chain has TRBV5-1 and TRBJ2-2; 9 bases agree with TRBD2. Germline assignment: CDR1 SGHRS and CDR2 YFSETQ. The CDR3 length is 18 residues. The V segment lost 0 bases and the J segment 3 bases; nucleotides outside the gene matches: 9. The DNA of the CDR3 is TGCGCCAGCAGCTTGGTGGGTAGCGGGAGAATGGACACCGGGGAGCTGTTTTTT. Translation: CASSLVGSGRMDTGELFF.

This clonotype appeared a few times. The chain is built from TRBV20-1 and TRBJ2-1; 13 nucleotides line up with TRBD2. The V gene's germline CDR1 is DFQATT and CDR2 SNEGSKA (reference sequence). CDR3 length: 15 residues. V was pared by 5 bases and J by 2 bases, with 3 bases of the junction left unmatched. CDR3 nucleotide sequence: TGCAGTGCTCCCGGACTAGCGGGAGCCTACAATGAGCAGTTCTTC. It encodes CSAPGLAGAYNEQFF.

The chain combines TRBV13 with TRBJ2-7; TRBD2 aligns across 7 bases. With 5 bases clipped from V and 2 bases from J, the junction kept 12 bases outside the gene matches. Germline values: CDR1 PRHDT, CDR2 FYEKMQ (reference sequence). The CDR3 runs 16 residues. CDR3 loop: CASSPKAGAVPYEQYF. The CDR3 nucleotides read TGTGCCAGCAGCCCAAAGGCGGGAGCAGTTCCCTACGAGCAGTACTTC.

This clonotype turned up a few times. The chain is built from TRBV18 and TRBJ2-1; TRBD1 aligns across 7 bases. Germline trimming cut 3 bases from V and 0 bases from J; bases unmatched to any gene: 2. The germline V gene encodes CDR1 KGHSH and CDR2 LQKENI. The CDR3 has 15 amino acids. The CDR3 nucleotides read TGTGCCAGCTCACCCGGGACAGTCTCCTACAATGAGCAGTTCTTC. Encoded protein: CASSPGTVSYNEQFF.

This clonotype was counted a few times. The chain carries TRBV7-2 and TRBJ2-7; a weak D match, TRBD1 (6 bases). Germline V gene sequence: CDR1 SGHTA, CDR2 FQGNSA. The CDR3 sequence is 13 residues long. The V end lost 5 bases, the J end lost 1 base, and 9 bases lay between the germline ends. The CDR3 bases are TGTGCCAGCAGCACAGGGTTTTCCTACGAGCAGTACTTC. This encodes CASSTGFSYEQYF.

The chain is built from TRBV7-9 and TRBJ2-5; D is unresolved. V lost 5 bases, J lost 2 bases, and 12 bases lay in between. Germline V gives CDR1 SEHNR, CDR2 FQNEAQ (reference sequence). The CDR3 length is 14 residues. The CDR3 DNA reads TGTGCCAGCAGCCAAGGAAGCACGCAAGAGACCCAGTACTTC. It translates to CASSQGSTQETQYF.

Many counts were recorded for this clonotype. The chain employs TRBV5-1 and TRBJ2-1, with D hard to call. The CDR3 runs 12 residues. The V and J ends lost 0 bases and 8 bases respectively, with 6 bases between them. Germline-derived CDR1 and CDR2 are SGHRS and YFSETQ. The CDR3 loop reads CASSLAGDEQFF. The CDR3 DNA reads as TGCGCCAGCAGCTTGGCTGGGGATGAGCAGTTCTTC.

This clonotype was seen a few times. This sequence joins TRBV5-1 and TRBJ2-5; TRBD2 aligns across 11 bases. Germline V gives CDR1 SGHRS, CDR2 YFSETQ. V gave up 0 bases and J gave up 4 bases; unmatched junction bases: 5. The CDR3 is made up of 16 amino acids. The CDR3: CASSLATGTSGETQYF. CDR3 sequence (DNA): TGCGCCAGCAGCTTGGCAACCGGGACTAGCGGAGAGACCCAGTACTTC.

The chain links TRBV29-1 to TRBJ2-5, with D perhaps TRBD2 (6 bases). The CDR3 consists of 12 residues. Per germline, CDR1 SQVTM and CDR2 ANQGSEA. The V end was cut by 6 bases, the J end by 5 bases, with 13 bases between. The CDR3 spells CSVRLGRETQYF. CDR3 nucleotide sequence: TGCAGCGTCAGACTAGGACGGGAGACCCAGTACTTC.

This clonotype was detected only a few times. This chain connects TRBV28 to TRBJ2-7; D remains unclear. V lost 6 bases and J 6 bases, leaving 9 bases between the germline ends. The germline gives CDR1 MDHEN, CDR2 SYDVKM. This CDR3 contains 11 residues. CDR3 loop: CASRGFSEQYV. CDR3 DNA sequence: TGTGCCAGCAGGGGTTTTTCCGAGCAGTACGTC.

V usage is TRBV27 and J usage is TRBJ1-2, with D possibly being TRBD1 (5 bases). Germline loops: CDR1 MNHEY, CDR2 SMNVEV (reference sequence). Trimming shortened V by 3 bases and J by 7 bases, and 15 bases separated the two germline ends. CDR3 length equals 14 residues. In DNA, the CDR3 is TGTGCCAGCAGTTTGGGCAGGGCCTCGGGTGGCTACACCTTC. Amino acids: CASSLGRASGGYTF.

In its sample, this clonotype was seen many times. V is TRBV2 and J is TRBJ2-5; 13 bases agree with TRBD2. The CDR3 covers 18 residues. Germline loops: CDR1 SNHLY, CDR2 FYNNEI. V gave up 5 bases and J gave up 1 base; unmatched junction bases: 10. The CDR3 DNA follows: TGTGCCAGCAGTCCTCCCCTTACTAGCGGGAGGGGCCAAGAGACCCAGTACTTC. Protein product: CASSPPLTSGRGQETQYF. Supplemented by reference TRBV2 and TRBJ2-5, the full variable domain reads EPEVTQTPSHQVTQMGQEVILRCVPISNHLYFYWYRQILGQKVEFLVSFYNNEISEKSEIFDDQFSVERPDGSNFTLKIRSTKLEDSAMYFCASSPPLTSGRGQETQYFGPGTRLLVL.

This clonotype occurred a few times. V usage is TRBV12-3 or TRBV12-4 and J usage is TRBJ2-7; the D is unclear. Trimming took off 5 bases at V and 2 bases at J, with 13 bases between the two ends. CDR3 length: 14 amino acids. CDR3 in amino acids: CASSIQTLTYEQYF. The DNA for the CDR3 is TGTGCCAGCAGTATACAGACACTGACCTACGAGCAGTACTTC.

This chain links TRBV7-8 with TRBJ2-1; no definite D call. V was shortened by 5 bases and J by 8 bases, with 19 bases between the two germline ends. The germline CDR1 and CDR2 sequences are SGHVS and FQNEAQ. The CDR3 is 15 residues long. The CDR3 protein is CASSPRPSKYDEQFF. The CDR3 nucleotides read TGTGCCAGCAGCCCCCGACCCTCAAAATACGATGAGCAGTTCTTC.

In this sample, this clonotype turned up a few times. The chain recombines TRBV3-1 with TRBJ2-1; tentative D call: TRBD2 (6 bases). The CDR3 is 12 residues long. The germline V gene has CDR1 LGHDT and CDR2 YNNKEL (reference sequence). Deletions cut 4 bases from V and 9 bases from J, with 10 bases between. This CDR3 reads CASSPWGVEQFF. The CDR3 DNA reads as TGTGCCAGCAGCCCGTGGGGGGTTGAGCAGTTCTTC.

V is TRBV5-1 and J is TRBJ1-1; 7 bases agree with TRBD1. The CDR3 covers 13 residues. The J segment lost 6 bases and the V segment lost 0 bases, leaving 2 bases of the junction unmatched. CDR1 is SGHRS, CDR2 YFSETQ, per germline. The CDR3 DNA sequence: TGCGCCAGCAGCTTGGAGGGGGCCTCTGAAGCTTTCTTT. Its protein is CASSLEGASEAFF. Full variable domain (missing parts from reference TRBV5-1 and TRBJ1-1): KAGVTQTPRYLIKTRGQQVTLSCSPISGHRSVSWYQQTPGQGLQFLFEYFSETQRNKGNFPGRFSGRQFSNSRSEMNVSTLELGDSALYLCASSLEGASEAFFGQGTRLTVV.

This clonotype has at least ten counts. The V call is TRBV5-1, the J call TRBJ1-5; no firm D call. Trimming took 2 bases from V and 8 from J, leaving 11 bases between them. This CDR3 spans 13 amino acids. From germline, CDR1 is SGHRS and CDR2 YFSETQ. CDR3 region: CASSFSGEEPQHF. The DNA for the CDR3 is TGCGCCAGCAGCTTCTCCGGGGAAGAGCCCCAGCATTTT.

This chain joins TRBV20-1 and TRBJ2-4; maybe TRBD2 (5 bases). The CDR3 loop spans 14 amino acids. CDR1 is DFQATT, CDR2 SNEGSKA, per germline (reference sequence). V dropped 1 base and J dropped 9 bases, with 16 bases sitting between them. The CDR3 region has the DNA TGCAGTGCTAGAGTTACGGGAAGCTACGTCATTCAGTACTTC. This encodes CSARVTGSYVIQYF.

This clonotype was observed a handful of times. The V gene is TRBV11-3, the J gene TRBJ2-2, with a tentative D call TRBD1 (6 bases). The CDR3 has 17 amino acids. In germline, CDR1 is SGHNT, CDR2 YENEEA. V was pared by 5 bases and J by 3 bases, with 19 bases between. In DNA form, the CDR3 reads TGTGCCAGCAGCCCAGACCCCGGCAGGGGAGACACCGGGGAGCTGTTTTTT. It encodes CASSPDPGRGDTGELFF.

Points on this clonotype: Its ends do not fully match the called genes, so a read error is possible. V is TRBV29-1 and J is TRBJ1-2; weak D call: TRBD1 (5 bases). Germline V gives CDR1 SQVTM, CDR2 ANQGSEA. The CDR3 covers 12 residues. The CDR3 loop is CSVQEGREGYTF. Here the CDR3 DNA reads TGCAGCGTTCAAGAGGGCAGGGAGGGCTACACCTTC.

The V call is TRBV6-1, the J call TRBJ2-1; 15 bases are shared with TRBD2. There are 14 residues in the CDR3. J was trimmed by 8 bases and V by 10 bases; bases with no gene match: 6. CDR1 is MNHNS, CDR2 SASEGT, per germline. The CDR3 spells CATWTSGRADEQFF. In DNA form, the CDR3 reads TGTGCCACCTGGACTAGCGGGAGGGCTGATGAGCAGTTCTTC.

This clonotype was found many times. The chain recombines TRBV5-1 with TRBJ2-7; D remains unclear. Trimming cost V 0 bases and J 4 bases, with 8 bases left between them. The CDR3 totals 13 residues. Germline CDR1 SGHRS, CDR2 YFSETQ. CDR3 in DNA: TGCGCCAGCAGCTTGGATTCTGAGTACGAGCAGTACTTC. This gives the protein CASSLDSEYEQYF.

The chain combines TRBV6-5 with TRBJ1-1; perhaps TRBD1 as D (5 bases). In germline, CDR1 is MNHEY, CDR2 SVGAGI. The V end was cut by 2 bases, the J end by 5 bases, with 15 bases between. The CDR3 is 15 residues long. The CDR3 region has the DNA TGTGCCAGCAGTTACCCGAAGGCAGGGAAGACTGAAGCTTTCTTT. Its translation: CASSYPKAGKTEAFF.

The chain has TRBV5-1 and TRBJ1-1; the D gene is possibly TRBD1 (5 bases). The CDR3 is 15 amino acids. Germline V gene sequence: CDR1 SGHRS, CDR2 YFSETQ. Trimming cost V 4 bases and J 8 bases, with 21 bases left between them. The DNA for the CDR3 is TGCGCCAGCAGCCCAGCCGGGCTCCTACAGGAGGAAGCTTTCTTT. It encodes CASSPAGLLQEEAFF.